Below, 16 T cell receptor beta chains from the same sample are listed, as sequenced in a study of beta chain features in type 1 diabetes. Isolated RNA was reverse transcribed in full, so expressed TCRB transcripts were sequenced. Assay: immunoSEQ multiplex PCR; the TCRdb copy retains only in-frame clones and omits some. The table includes about 24,000 clones, roughly 69% detected once. Material for sequencing was Tregs from blood. The receptors shown here come from a woman aged 35 to 49 in good health.

The rearrangement links TRBV2 to TRBJ2-7, with 11 bases matching TRBD2. The V gene end was trimmed by 5 bases and the J gene end by 3 bases; junction bases not matched to a gene: 0. The germline V gene has CDR1 SNHLY and CDR2 FYNNEI. This CDR3 is built from 13 residues. The CDR3: CASSLAGGYEQYF. The CDR3 bases are TGTGCCAGCAGTCTAGCGGGGGGCTACGAGCAGTACTTC.

This chain connects TRBV4-1 to TRBJ2-1; 8 bases match TRBD2. V shed 0 bases, J shed 6 bases, and the junction held 7 bases outside the gene matches. Germline V gene lookup returns CDR1 MGHRA and CDR2 YSYEKL. This CDR3 contains 16 residues. DNA of the CDR3: TGCGCCAGCAGCCAAGATGGGGCGGGGGGTTCCAATGAGCAGTTCTTC. Translation: CASSQDGAGGSNEQFF.

The CDR3 DNA reads as TGTGCCAGCAGTCAACAGGGGATGCTAGGCTACACCTTC. Its translation is CASSQQGMLGYTF. The genes are TRBV6-6 and TRBJ1-2; TRBD1 matches at 7 bases. Germline V lookup: CDR1 MNHNY, CDR2 SVGAGI (reference sequence). The CDR3 extends over 13 amino acids. J gave up 8 bases and V 5 bases, and 8 bases lay outside the gene matches.

The chain employs TRBV18 and TRBJ2-7; D remains ambiguous. Germline V gene data show CDR1 as KGHSH and CDR2 as LQKENI. The CDR3 sequence is 13 residues long. The ends were cut back, 3 bases at V and 0 bases at J, with 6 bases in the middle. The CDR3 sequence is CASSPSFSYEQYF. The DNA of the CDR3 is TGTGCCAGCTCACCGTCCTTCTCCTACGAGCAGTACTTC.

This chain uses TRBV19 with TRBJ1-5; D perhaps matches TRBD1 (5 bases). Germline CDR1 is LNHDA and CDR2 is SQIVND (reference sequence). Trimming removed 7 bases from V and 5 bases from J, with 18 bases in between. The CDR3 extends over 15 amino acids. CDR3 region: CASTMGRVDDQPQHF. The CDR3 DNA is TGTGCCAGTACTATGGGCAGGGTGGACGATCAGCCCCAGCATTTT. The entire variable domain, with the rest obtained from reference TRBV19 and TRBJ1-5, is as follows: DGGITQSPKYLFRKEGQNVTLSCEQNLNHDAMYWYRQDPGQGLRLIYYSQIVNDFQKGDIAEGYSVSREKKESFPLTVTSAQKNPTAFYLCASTMGRVDDQPQHFGDGTRLSIL.

This clone was seen a handful of times. The chain links TRBV29-1 to TRBJ2-1; TRBD1 might be the D (6 bases). CDR3 length equals 12 residues. The germline V gene encodes CDR1 SQVTM and CDR2 ANQGSEA. V was clipped by 4 bases and J by 4 bases, with 8 bases between them. CDR3: CSVGQAYNEQFF. For the CDR3, the DNA is TGCAGCGTTGGACAGGCTTACAATGAGCAGTTCTTC.

This rearrangement joins TRBV19 to TRBJ1-5; possibly TRBD1 for D (5 bases). Trimming stripped 7 bases from V and 7 bases from J, with 17 bases between. The germline gives CDR1 LNHDA, CDR2 SQIVND (reference sequence). The CDR3 consists of 14 residues. CDR3: CASTQVGGGQPQHF. CDR3 sequence (DNA): TGTGCCAGTACCCAAGTCGGGGGAGGCCAGCCCCAGCATTTT.

A single count supports this clone. The J gene is TRBJ1-3, the V gene TRBV5-1; D is possibly TRBD1 (5 bases). Germline lookup yields CDR1 SGHRS and CDR2 YFSETQ. Trimming took 0 bases from V and 2 from J, leaving 6 bases between them. The CDR3 length is 14 residues. The CDR3 DNA reads TGCGCCAGCAGCTTGGCACAGGCTGGAAACACCATATATTTT. Amino acids: CASSLAQAGNTIYF. The full variable domain, rest sourced from reference TRBV5-1 and TRBJ1-3, is KAGVTQTPRYLIKTRGQQVTLSCSPISGHRSVSWYQQTPGQGLQFLFEYFSETQRNKGNFPGRFSGRQFSNSRSEMNVSTLELGDSALYLCASSLAQAGNTIYFGEGSWLTVV.

The genes are TRBV9 and TRBJ1-6; maybe TRBD1 (5 bases). The V and J ends lost 0 bases and 7 bases respectively, with 8 bases between them. Germline lookup yields CDR1 SGDLS and CDR2 YYNGEE. The CDR3 extends over 14 amino acids. The CDR3 DNA reads TGTGCCAGCAGCGTAGGACGGGGGAATTCACCCCTCCACTTT. This sequence encodes CASSVGRGNSPLHF.

The gene calls are TRBV18 and TRBJ2-4, with 14 bases matching TRBD2. The germline V gene encodes CDR1 KGHSH and CDR2 LQKENI. V lost 1 base to trimming and J lost 5 bases; unmatched junction nucleotides: 7. CDR3 length: 18 residues. CDR3 in amino acids: CASSPLSGTSGGQNIQYF. The CDR3 region has the DNA TGTGCCAGCTCACCACTTTCTGGGACTAGCGGGGGCCAAAACATTCAGTACTTC.

This sequence joins TRBV18 and TRBJ2-7; D is perhaps TRBD1 (6 bases). The CDR3 loop spans 14 amino acids. Germline loops: CDR1 KGHSH, CDR2 LQKENI. With 1 base removed from V and 4 bases from J, the gap between germline ends came to 11 bases. The CDR3 region has the DNA TGTGCCAGCTCACCACAACAGGGAAAGTACGAGCAGTACTTC. This translates into CASSPQQGKYEQYF.

The rearrangement joins TRBV9 to TRBJ2-2; possible D gene TRBD2, 5 bases. The CDR3 extends over 16 amino acids. Germline V gives CDR1 SGDLS, CDR2 YYNGEE. V was clipped by 0 bases and J by 1 base, with 10 bases between them. CDR3 sequence (DNA): TGTGCCAGCAGCGTAGTCGGTGCGGGGAACACCGGGGAGCTGTTTTTT. Translated, it gives CASSVVGAGNTGELFF.

The chain uses TRBV11-2 and TRBJ2-2; weak D call: TRBD1 (5 bases). Trimming left V 2 bases short and J 4 bases short, with 11 bases between. Germline assignment: CDR1 SGHAT and CDR2 FQNNGV. This CDR3 has 15 residues. The CDR3 DNA is TGTGCCAGCAGCTTAAGACAGTCAATCACCGGGGAGCTGTTTTTT. It yields the protein CASSLRQSITGELFF.

The chain is built from TRBV5-1 and TRBJ2-3; possibly TRBD1 for D (7 bases). Trimming pared 3 bases from V and 3 bases from J, leaving 14 bases between. Germline V CDR1 and CDR2: SGHRS, YFSETQ. The CDR3 loop spans 15 amino acids. The CDR3 sequence: CASSYQQGRTDTQYF. The CDR3 DNA reads TGCGCCAGCAGCTACCAACAGGGGAGGACAGATACGCAGTATTTT.

This chain connects TRBV28 to TRBJ1-2; possible D gene TRBD1, 5 bases. Germline V gene sequence: CDR1 MDHEN, CDR2 SYDVKM. V was pared by 5 bases and J by 4 bases, with 14 bases between. The CDR3 spans 14 residues. CDR3 nucleotide sequence: TGTGCCAGCAGTCCGGGACGGCGGGGCTATGGCTACACCTTC. As protein: CASSPGRRGYGYTF.

The chain combines TRBV5-1 with TRBJ1-2; the D is unclear. V dropped 5 bases and J dropped 3 bases, with 11 bases sitting between them. The CDR3 consists of 13 residues. Per germline, CDR1 SGHRS and CDR2 YFSETQ. Here the CDR3 reads CASSLSGDYGYTF. Written as DNA, the CDR3 is TGCGCCAGCAGTCTTAGTGGAGACTATGGCTACACCTTC.